The entry below describes one T cell receptor beta chain. Under the authors' procedure: Estimates of nucleated cell counts were drawn from the amplification of reference gene primers. Sequencing used immunoSEQ multiplex PCR; TCRdb keeps in-frame clones, though not all of them. The V and J calls and the clone size are those of that table, but D and trimming were determined from the DNA. The sample carries around 31,000 clones, around 91% recorded once. This record comes from a study of blood T cell repertoires in COVID-19. CDR1 SGHVS and CDR2 FQNEAQ come from the germline V gene. The germline V and J ends were trimmed by 5 bases and 6 bases, with 18 bases remaining between them. The length of the CDR3 is 15 residues.

The clonotype was recovered from a man in his fifties or sixties with acute or convalescent COVID-19. The gene calls are TRBV7-8 and TRBJ2-3, with a weak D call TRBD1 (6 bases). Sequenced input: peripheral blood. The CDR3 nucleotides are TGTGCCAGCAGCACAAGAGGCAGGGGAGAGGATACGCAGTATTTT. Its protein is CASSTRGRGEDTQYF.